This T cell receptor beta chain comes out of a study of T cells after yellow fever vaccination. Whole-study findings and limits: In post-booster samples, most primary-vaccination clones reappeared (about 96% CD4, about 90% CD8). In FACS-sorted repertoires, abundant clonotypes from the bulk population could appear as contaminants.

V was shortened by 5 bases and J by 0 bases, with 13 bases between the two germline ends. There are 15 residues in the CDR3. The study made its TCR cDNA through 5'RACE template switching. That step introduced a universal primer site along with UMIs. Each CDR3 protein gets one entry after TCRdb re-called the 5' RACE reads with MiXCR. Altogether 150,000 to 200,000 distinct CDR3 sequences are present, around 7% being singletons, with the ten largest covering approximately 2.5%. This clonotype was detected a few times. Its specificity is not known. The sample in question was CD4+ T cells sorted from PBMCs, obtained less than 6 days after the first yellow fever vaccination. This TCR was sampled from a man aged 18 to 29 who received the YFV17D yellow fever vaccine. The V call is TRBV12-3 or TRBV12-4, the J call TRBJ1-1; TRBD1 might be the D (5 bases). The CDR3 is CASSDRQRMNTEAFF. The DNA for the CDR3 is TGTGCCAGCAGTGATCGACAGAGAATGAACACTGAAGCTTTCTTT.